This is a list of T cell receptor beta chains from one sample in a study of OX40 agonist ivuxolimab in advanced cancers. Method: immunoSEQ multiplex PCR; TCRdb's copy keeps in-frame clones and lacks some. The sample holds roughly 86,000 clones, 90% to 95% seen once. The sequencing here drew on CD4+ or CD8+ T cells sorted from blood, taken in a trial of the OX40 agonist ivuxolimab. These TCRs come from an adult with an advanced solid tumor such as melanoma, head and neck, liver or kidney cancer. CDR3s include the opening cysteine and the closing phenylalanine or tryptophan. Each record gives: V gene, clone size, CDR3 protein. Clone size, where shown, is once, few, many, or a class for clones that have expanded.

V gene: TRBV23-1
clone size: NA
CDR3 protein: CASPSLPPPGSCYTDTQYF

V gene: TRBV5-4
clone size: NA
CDR3 protein: CASSLVGTGQSYEQYF

V gene: TRBV6-1
clone size: NA
CDR3 protein: CASTSRVYEQYF

V gene: TRBV4-2
clone size: once
CDR3 protein: CASSQEGSGSLYQETQYF

V gene: TRBV5-1
clone size: NA
CDR3 protein: CASGPERTDTQYF

V gene: TRBV19
clone size: NA
CDR3 protein: CASSSGQVGNQPQHF

V gene: TRBV4-2
clone size: NA
CDR3 protein: CASSQVGTGSTEAFF

V gene: TRBV2
clone size: once
CDR3 protein: CASSDRQGRSYEQYF

V gene: TRBV19
clone size: once
CDR3 protein: CASSTHRDTETQYF

V gene: TRBV28
clone size: NA
CDR3 protein: CASSGRRGTGELFF

V gene: TRBV4-2
clone size: NA
CDR3 protein: CASSQRDRGRQETQYF

V gene: TRBV7-3
clone size: NA
CDR3 protein: CASRRTGTGELFF

V gene: TRBV6-1
clone size: few
CDR3 protein: CASSLERGGQGKLFF

V gene: TRBV5-5
clone size: NA
CDR3 protein: CASRSSLPTGGKNYGYTF

V gene: TRBV11-2
clone size: NA
CDR3 protein: CASSRGAEPREPQYF

V gene: TRBV7-9
clone size: once
CDR3 protein: CASSSYRAPDTQYF

V gene: TRBV7-3
clone size: NA
CDR3 protein: CASSLAPGSPQHF

V gene: TRBV28
clone size: NA
CDR3 protein: CASTTQGDEQYF

V gene: TRBV7-2
clone size: NA
CDR3 protein: CASRRSISTDTQYF

V gene: TRBV15
clone size: NA
CDR3 protein: CATSNPPGGDPTVNVNTEAFF

V gene: TRBV7-2
clone size: NA
CDR3 protein: CASSLRWNAYNSPLHF

V gene: TRBV4-1
clone size: NA
CDR3 protein: CASSQAPRDRGLGTQYF

V gene: TRBV5-1
clone size: once
CDR3 protein: CASSGLTSGSGTGELFF

V gene: TRBV11-2
clone size: NA
CDR3 protein: CASSSRRGSTDTQYF

V gene: TRBV7-9
clone size: NA
CDR3 protein: CASSLSRVLSSYNEQFF

V gene: TRBV2
clone size: NA
CDR3 protein: CASRTTLGYSPLHF

V gene: TRBV5-1
clone size: once
CDR3 protein: CASSLGLARTDTQYF

V gene: TRBV18
clone size: NA
CDR3 protein: CASSPPSGRSTDTQYF

V gene: TRBV18
clone size: NA
CDR3 protein: CASSPTVFEKLFF

V gene: TRBV5-6
clone size: once
CDR3 protein: CASSLGGGLKNIQYF

V gene: TRBV11-2
clone size: NA
CDR3 protein: CASSLNPRDRGLGGYTF

V gene: TRBV4-3
clone size: NA
CDR3 protein: CASSPGLAASYNEQFF

V gene: TRBV5-1
clone size: once
CDR3 protein: CASSNRDRAEAFF

V gene: TRBV6-5
clone size: NA
CDR3 protein: CASSYDGTGIEAFF

V gene: TRBV11-2
clone size: NA
CDR3 protein: CASSLPTRDQPQHF

V gene: TRBV6-6
clone size: once
CDR3 protein: CASRQAGHNEQFF

V gene: TRBV28
clone size: once
CDR3 protein: CASSLRGPVGNQPQHF

V gene: TRBV5-5
clone size: NA
CDR3 protein: CASSQTTVSYEQYF

V gene: TRBV10-3
clone size: medium-sized
CDR3 protein: CAISPTAYEQYF

V gene: TRBV5-1
clone size: NA
CDR3 protein: CASSLTGHRGDEQYF

V gene: TRBV4-1
clone size: NA
CDR3 protein: CASSQIDRGSTEAFF

V gene: TRBV18
clone size: NA
CDR3 protein: CASSPLAGGLSTDTQYF

V gene: TRBV28
clone size: NA
CDR3 protein: CASSTPRGANYGYTF

V gene: TRBV19
clone size: NA
CDR3 protein: CASSRQKTGNGYTF

V gene: TRBV28
clone size: NA
CDR3 protein: CASRSSHANTGELFF

V gene: TRBV5-1
clone size: NA
CDR3 protein: CASSFGTETFF

V gene: TRBV6-6
clone size: NA
CDR3 protein: CASSSVISNEKLFF

V gene: TRBV9
clone size: NA
CDR3 protein: CASSPGQGAEKLFF

V gene: TRBV19
clone size: NA
CDR3 protein: CASSRFEEKLFF